The 2 T cell receptor beta chains in this list originate from one sample, sequenced in a study of blood T cell repertoires in COVID-19. Sequencing was performed with immunoSEQ multiplex PCR; in TCRdb, only in-frame clones are kept and a portion is missing. Of some 240,000 clones in the sample, 80% to 85% were seen once. Sequencing was carried out using peripheral blood. These receptors came from a woman in her 70s with COVID-19, enrolled during active disease.

V usage is TRBV5-1 and J usage is TRBJ2-1, with 9 bases lining up with TRBD2. V shed 4 bases, J shed 5 bases, and the junction held 22 bases outside the gene matches. The CDR3 is made up of 20 amino acids. The V gene's germline CDR1 is SGHRS and CDR2 YFSETQ. CDR3 DNA: TGCGCCAGCAGCCCCACCTCTATCGGCGGTCTAGCGGGATTACACAATGAGCAGTTCTTC. Translating gives CASSPTSIGGLAGLHNEQFF. The full variable domain, in which reference TRBV5-1 and TRBJ2-1 provide the parts outside the CDR3, is KAGVTQTPRYLIKTRGQQVTLSCSPISGHRSVSWYQQTPGQGLQFLFEYFSETQRNKGNFPGRFSGRQFSNSRSEMNVSTLELGDSALYLCASSPTSIGGLAGLHNEQFFGPGTRLTVL.

V and J are TRBV28 and TRBJ2-7; 9 bases fit TRBD1. The CDR3 covers 13 residues. V dropped 10 bases and J dropped 2; count of bases not matched to a gene: 6. Germline CDR1 reads MDHEN; CDR2 reads SYDVKM. The CDR3 coding sequence is TGTGCCACCTCTGGGACAGGGCCCTACGAGCAGTACTTC. It encodes CATSGTGPYEQYF.